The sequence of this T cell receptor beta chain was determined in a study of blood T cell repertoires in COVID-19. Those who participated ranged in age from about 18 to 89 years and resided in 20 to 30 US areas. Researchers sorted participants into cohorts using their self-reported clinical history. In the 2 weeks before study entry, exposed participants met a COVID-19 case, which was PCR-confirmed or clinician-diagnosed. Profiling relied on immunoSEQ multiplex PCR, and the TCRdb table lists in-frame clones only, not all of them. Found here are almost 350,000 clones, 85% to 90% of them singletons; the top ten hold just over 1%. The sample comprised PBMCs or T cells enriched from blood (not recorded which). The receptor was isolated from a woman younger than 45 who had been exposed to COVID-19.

In DNA, the CDR3 is TGTGCCAGCTCACCACCACACAGGGGGATGGGCACTGAAGCTTTCTTT. It yields the protein CASSPPHRGMGTEAFF. The J gene is TRBJ1-1, the V gene TRBV18, with 8 bases lining up with TRBD1. The J segment lost 4 bases and the V segment lost 0 bases, leaving 7 bases of the junction unmatched. CDR3 length equals 16 residues. Germline V gene data show CDR1 as KGHSH and CDR2 as LQKENI.